Listed here are 23 T cell receptor beta chains from one sample, sequenced in a study of cytomegalovirus exposure and HLA in healthy donors. PCR primers comprised 60 Vbeta and 13 Jbeta primers. This table comes from immunoSEQ multiplex PCR, and its TCRdb copy is limited to in-frame clones, with some not included. Of roughly 190,000 clones listed, approximately 80% are singletons. The sample comprised PBMCs. The receptors here all came from a woman aged 35 to 49 in good health and CMV-seronegative.

V usage is TRBV11-1 and J usage is TRBJ1-2; D might be TRBD1 (6 bases). Germline-derived CDR1 and CDR2 are SGHAT and FQDESV (reference sequence). The CDR3 covers 15 residues. Trimming shortened V by 5 bases and J by 0 bases, and 13 bases separated the two germline ends. The CDR3 DNA follows: TGTGCCAGCAGCCCCGGACAGCCAGCTAACTATGGCTACACCTTC. Its translation is CASSPGQPANYGYTF.

This chain connects TRBV2 to TRBJ2-1; TRBD2 matches at 15 bases. The CDR3 consists of 14 residues. V shed 7 bases and J 7 bases; nucleotides not matched to a gene: 2. Germline CDR1 and CDR2: SNHLY and FYNNEI. The CDR3 sequence is CASMGLAGGNEQFF. The CDR3 DNA reads as TGTGCCAGCATGGGACTAGCGGGAGGAAATGAGCAGTTCTTC. The full variable domain, its missing parts supplied by reference TRBV2 and TRBJ2-1, is EPEVTQTPSHQVTQMGQEVILRCVPISNHLYFYWYRQILGQKVEFLVSFYNNEISEKSEIFDDQFSVERPDGSNFTLKIRSTKLEDSAMYFCASMGLAGGNEQFFGPGTRLTVL.

The table lists this clone with a count of one. The chain employs TRBV30 and TRBJ2-3; TRBD1 might be the D (6 bases). The germline V gene encodes CDR1 GTSNPN and CDR2 SVGIG (reference sequence). V was shortened by 3 bases and J by 3 bases, with 10 bases between the two germline ends. This CDR3 comprises 13 residues. The CDR3 loop reads CAWRVGGTDTQYF. The CDR3 region has the DNA TGTGCCTGGAGGGTAGGGGGTACAGATACGCAGTATTTT.

The chain has TRBV2 and TRBJ2-3, with 7 bases fitting TRBD2. Trimming took 7 bases from V and 1 from J; bases not matched to a gene: 5. CDR1 and CDR2 from the germline V gene are SNHLY and FYNNEI. This CDR3 is 14 amino acids long. As DNA, the CDR3 is TGTGCCAGCACCGTTAGCGGGCGCACAGATACGCAGTATTTT. Translation: CASTVSGRTDTQYF.

This clone was observed a handful of times. The genes are TRBV5-4 and TRBJ2-3; TRBD2 matches at 13 bases. After removal of 0 bases from V and 6 bases from J, the junction contained 4 bases not matched to a gene. Germline CDR1 is SGHNT and CDR2 is YYREEE (reference sequence). The CDR3 is 16 residues long. The CDR3 DNA reads TGTGCCAGCAGCTTGGAGGGACTAGCGGGGTGGGATACGCAGTATTTT. Translating it yields CASSLEGLAGWDTQYF.

CDR3 sequence: CASSGQVKETQYF. The CDR3 bases are TGTGCCAGCAGCGGACAGGTCAAAGAGACCCAGTACTTC. The V gene is TRBV6-1, the J gene TRBJ2-5, with 7 bases lining up with TRBD1. Per the germline V gene, CDR1 is MNHNS and CDR2 is SASEGT. The CDR3 spans 13 residues. Germline trimming cut 6 bases from V and 3 bases from J; bases unmatched to any gene: 4.

The J gene is TRBJ1-2, the V gene TRBV19; D remains ambiguous. V was trimmed by 1 base and J by 1 base, leaving 7 bases between them. The CDR3 loop spans 14 amino acids. Germline V CDR1 and CDR2: LNHDA, SQIVND (reference sequence). CDR3 in amino acids: CASSIAGFNYGYTF. CDR3 coding DNA: TGTGCCAGTAGTATAGCGGGTTTTAACTATGGCTACACCTTC. The full variable domain, in which reference TRBV19 and TRBJ1-2 provide the parts outside the CDR3, is DGGITQSPKYLFRKEGQNVTLSCEQNLNHDAMYWYRQDPGQGLRLIYYSQIVNDFQKGDIAEGYSVSREKKESFPLTVTSAQKNPTAFYLCASSIAGFNYGYTFGSGTRLTVV.

This clone was observed a few times. The chain couples TRBV10-3 to TRBJ2-5, with a weak D call TRBD2 (5 bases). CDR3 length equals 13 residues. Trimming removed 8 bases from V and 9 bases from J, with 19 bases in between. Per the germline V gene, CDR1 is ENHRY and CDR2 is SYGVKD. CDR3 in amino acids: CAISDGVLEAQYF. The CDR3 DNA follows: TGTGCCATCTCCGACGGGGTGTTAGAAGCCCAGTACTTC.

Of note for this clone: The junction departs from germline at one end; a sequencing error may be responsible. The gene calls are TRBV29-1 and TRBJ1-2; the D is unclear. The CDR3 totals 17 residues. Germline loops: CDR1 SQVTM, CDR2 ANQGSEA. The CDR3 spells CGVEEEVEEISNYGYTF. CDR3 nucleotides: TGCGGCGTTGAAGAAGAGGTGGAGGAGATCTCTAACTATGGCTACACCTTC.

CDR3 DNA: TGCGCCAGCAGCCCGTGGACAGGGCCCGATGTTTATTACACCTTC. It codes for CASSPWTGPDVYYTF. This chain connects TRBV5-1 to TRBJ1-2; the match to TRBD1 covers 8 bases. The germline V gene encodes CDR1 SGHRS and CDR2 YFSETQ. V was clipped by 4 bases and J by 11 bases; unmatched bases: 16. The CDR3 has 15 residues.

The chain uses TRBV11-2 and TRBJ2-3; D is ambiguous. Trimming shortened V by 1 base and J by 0 bases, and 5 bases separated the two germline ends. CDR1 is SGHAT, CDR2 FQNNGV, per germline. CDR3 size: 14 residues. The CDR3 loop is CASSLGLSTDTQYF. The CDR3 DNA reads TGTGCCAGCAGCTTAGGGCTTAGCACAGATACGCAGTATTTT.

J is TRBJ2-3 and V is TRBV5-4, with TRBD1 as a possible D gene (6 bases). This CDR3 comprises 13 residues. Germline V gene lookup returns CDR1 SGHNT and CDR2 YYREEE (reference sequence). V gave up 3 bases and J gave up 3 bases, with 8 bases separating them. The CDR3 region is CASSYRETDTQYF. The CDR3 DNA reads as TGTGCCAGCAGCTACAGGGAGACAGATACGCAGTATTTT.

The table lists this clone with a few counts. The chain couples TRBV11-2 to TRBJ1-5; no clear D gene. The CDR3 is made up of 15 amino acids. V was clipped by 0 bases and J by 1 base, with 7 bases between them. Germline V CDR1 and CDR2: SGHAT, FQNNGV. The CDR3 loop reads CASSLDLQSNQPQHF. The CDR3 DNA reads TGTGCCAGCAGCTTAGATCTACAGAGCAATCAGCCCCAGCATTTT.

The V gene is TRBV7-9, the J gene TRBJ2-7; 9 nucleotides align to TRBD1. V lost 1 base, J lost 0 bases, and 7 bases stayed unmatched. The length of the CDR3 is 17 residues. Germline CDR1 and CDR2: SEHNR and FQNEAQ (reference sequence). CDR3 protein: CASSLVLGQGRSYEQYF. CDR3 bases: TGTGCCAGCAGCTTAGTTTTGGGACAGGGCCGCTCCTACGAGCAGTACTTC.

J is TRBJ1-1 and V is TRBV28; D gene ambiguous. From germline, CDR1 is MDHEN and CDR2 SYDVKM. The CDR3 totals 11 residues. Trimming shortened V by 7 bases and J by 3 bases, and 6 bases separated the two germline ends. DNA of the CDR3: TGTGCCAGCATTCGTGACACTGAAGCTTTCTTT. This gives the protein CASIRDTEAFF.

The chain combines TRBV4-3 with TRBJ2-1; TRBD2 matches at 9 bases. The CDR3 is 15 residues long. V was pared by 6 bases and J by 9 bases, with 12 bases of the junction left unmatched. The germline CDR1 and CDR2 sequences are LGHNA and YSLEER. The CDR3 DNA follows: TGCGCCAGCAGACGAAGACTAGCGGAGGGGGGTGAGCAGTTCTTC. It is translated as CASRRRLAEGGEQFF.

V gene TRBV19 combines with J gene TRBJ2-1; 8 nucleotides line up with TRBD2. Germline CDR1 is LNHDA and CDR2 is SQIVND (reference sequence). The trim removed 4 bases at V and 5 bases at J, leaving 10 bases unmatched. CDR3 length: 16 residues. The CDR3 DNA follows: TGTGCCAGTAGTAAAAGAGCGGGAGTGGGCAACAATGAGCAGTTCTTC. Its translation is CASSKRAGVGNNEQFF.

The rearrangement joins TRBV10-3 to TRBJ1-3; D perhaps matches TRBD1 (5 bases). This CDR3 is 14 amino acids long. Between the trimmed V and J ends, which lost 6 bases and 3 bases, there was a span of 12 bases. Looked up from germline, CDR1 is ENHRY and CDR2 is SYGVKD. The CDR3 sequence is CAIRQVQGGNTIYF. In DNA, the CDR3 is TGTGCCATCAGACAGGTGCAGGGTGGAAACACCATATATTTT.

J is TRBJ2-7 and V is TRBV7-8, with D perhaps matching TRBD1 (5 bases). V dropped 0 bases and J dropped 3 bases, with 6 bases sitting between them. Germline lookup yields CDR1 SGHVS and CDR2 FQNEAQ. The CDR3 is made up of 13 amino acids. The CDR3 spells CASSLAGDYEQYF. CDR3 in DNA: TGTGCCAGCAGCTTAGCAGGGGACTACGAGCAGTACTTC.

This chain links TRBV7-9 with TRBJ1-2; D gene ambiguous. The CDR3 runs 14 residues. Trimming left V 0 bases short and J 4 bases short, with 9 bases between. The germline CDR1 and CDR2 sequences are SEHNR and FQNEAQ (reference sequence). CDR3 protein: CASSLARASYGYTF. The CDR3 nucleotides are TGTGCCAGCAGCTTAGCGAGGGCCTCCTATGGCTACACCTTC.

The chain combines TRBV7-2 with TRBJ2-1, with a possible D match to TRBD2 (6 bases). Germline V gene lookup returns CDR1 SGHTA and CDR2 FQGNSA. This CDR3 is 16 amino acids long. V was pared by 4 bases and J by 6 bases, with 19 bases between. The chain's CDR3 is CASSSMQLAGINEQFF. The CDR3 DNA is TGTGCCAGCAGCTCTATGCAACTAGCCGGCATCAATGAGCAGTTCTTC.

In this sample, this clone turned up a few times. The genes are TRBV2 and TRBJ2-5, with D maybe TRBD1 (6 bases). V shed 1 base and J shed 2 bases, with 11 bases lying between them. Germline V lookup: CDR1 SNHLY, CDR2 FYNNEI. CDR3 size: 15 residues. The CDR3 region has the DNA TGTGCCAGCAGTGAAGGTGGGACATTTCAAGAGACCCAGTACTTC. This gives the protein CASSEGGTFQETQYF.

This clone turned up a few times. The chain recombines TRBV6-4 with TRBJ2-3; TRBD1 agrees at 10 bases. CDR3 length: 14 residues. Germline V gene data show CDR1 as MRHNA and CDR2 as SNTAGT. With 3 bases clipped from V and 4 bases from J, the junction kept 1 base outside the gene matches. The CDR3 nucleotides are TGTGCCAGCAGTGAAGGGACAGGGGCAGATACGCAGTATTTT. Amino acids: CASSEGTGADTQYF.